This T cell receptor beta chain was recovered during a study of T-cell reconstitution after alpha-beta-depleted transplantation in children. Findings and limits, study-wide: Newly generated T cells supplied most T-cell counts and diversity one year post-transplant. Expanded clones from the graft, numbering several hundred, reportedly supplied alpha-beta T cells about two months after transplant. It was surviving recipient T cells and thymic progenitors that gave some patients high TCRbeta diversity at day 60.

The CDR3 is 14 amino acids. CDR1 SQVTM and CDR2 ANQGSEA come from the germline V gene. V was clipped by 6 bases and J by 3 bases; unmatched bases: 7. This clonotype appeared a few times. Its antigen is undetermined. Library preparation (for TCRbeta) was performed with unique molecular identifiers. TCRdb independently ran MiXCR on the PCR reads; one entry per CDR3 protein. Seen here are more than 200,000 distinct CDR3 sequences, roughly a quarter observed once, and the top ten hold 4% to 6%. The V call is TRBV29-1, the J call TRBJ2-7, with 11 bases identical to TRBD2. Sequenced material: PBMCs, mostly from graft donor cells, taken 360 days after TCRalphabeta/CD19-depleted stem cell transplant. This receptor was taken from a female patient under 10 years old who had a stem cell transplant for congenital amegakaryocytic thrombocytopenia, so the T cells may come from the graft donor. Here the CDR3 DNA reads TGCAGCGTCCAAGGGGGACTAGCGGACTACGAGCAGTACTTC. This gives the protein CSVQGGLADYEQYF.